The 23 T cell receptor beta chains below come from one sample, sequenced in a study of T-cell reconstitution after alpha-beta-depleted transplantation in children. Using unique molecular identifiers, the investigators prepared the TCRbeta library. From the PCR reads, TCRdb called clonotypes with MiXCR, one entry per CDR3 protein. Of 500,000 or so distinct CDR3 sequences listed, approximately 29% are singletons. The sample was PBMCs from the stem cell graft donor, taken from the stem cell graft. The origin of the receptors is a human donor who donated a stem cell graft to a child with aplastic anemia.

The chain links TRBV20-1 to TRBJ2-1; weak D call: TRBD1 (6 bases). The V end lost 6 bases, the J end lost 4 bases, and 19 bases lay between the germline ends. Germline loops: CDR1 DFQATT, CDR2 SNEGSKA (reference sequence). The CDR3 runs to 15 residues. The CDR3 coding sequence is TGCAGTGCGCCCCGGGGCCAGGGGCTATACAATGAGCAGTTCTTC. It specifies CSAPRGQGLYNEQFF.

V is TRBV20-1 and J is TRBJ1-4, with D possibly TRBD1 on 5 matching bases. Looked up from germline, CDR1 is DFQATT and CDR2 is SNEGSKA (reference sequence). This CDR3 has 15 amino acids. Trimming cost V 3 bases and J 8 bases, with 19 bases left between them. DNA for the CDR3: TGCAGTGCTAGTTCTAGGGTCTCTGGGGGGGAAAAACTGTTTTTT. It encodes CSASSRVSGGEKLFF.

In this sample, this clonotype turned up a few times. V usage is TRBV10-3 and J usage is TRBJ2-1; 9 positions agree with TRBD2. Germline CDR1 and CDR2: ENHRY and SYGVKD. The ends lost 8 bases at V and 7 bases at J; junction bases unmatched: 12. The CDR3 has 15 residues. The CDR3 reads CAIGGVGTSTNEQFF. The CDR3 nucleotides are TGTGCCATCGGGGGAGTCGGGACTAGCACAAATGAGCAGTTCTTC.

This clonotype was picked up a small number of times. The chain is built from TRBV12-3 or TRBV12-4 and TRBJ2-1; D gene ambiguous. The V gene lost 8 bases and the J gene lost 7 bases, with 18 bases spanning the gap. CDR3 length equals 14 residues. CDR3 protein: CASGDTLSVNEQFF. The CDR3 DNA reads as TGTGCCAGCGGAGATACCCTCTCAGTAAATGAGCAGTTCTTC.

This clonotype was counted a few times. Here the CDR3 reads CASSPNLASGTDTQYF. The CDR3 DNA sequence: TGTGCCAGCAGCCCGAACTTAGCGTCCGGCACAGATACGCAGTATTTT. The chain is built from TRBV7-2 and TRBJ2-3, with a tentative D call TRBD2 (5 bases). CDR3 length: 16 residues. Per the germline V gene, CDR1 is SGHTA and CDR2 is FQGNSA. V was pared by 5 bases and J by 1 base, with 16 bases between.

This clonotype was detected only a few times. The chain has TRBV6-2 or TRBV6-3 and TRBJ2-7; D is undetermined. There are 16 residues in the CDR3. With 5 bases removed from V and 2 bases from J, the gap between germline ends came to 19 bases. Germline V CDR1 and CDR2: MNHEY, SVGEGT. CDR3 protein: CASSPIYSNRAYEQYV. Here the CDR3 DNA reads TGTGCCAGCAGTCCCATCTATAGTAACAGAGCCTACGAGCAGTACGTC.

The chain combines TRBV28 with TRBJ1-2; weak D call: TRBD1 (5 bases). Trimming took off 0 bases at V and 7 bases at J, with 9 bases between the two ends. Germline CDR1 is MDHEN and CDR2 is SYDVKM. This CDR3 comprises 13 residues. CDR3 amino acids: CASSLWGGSGYTF. CDR3 DNA: TGTGCCAGCAGTTTATGGGGGGGTAGTGGCTACACCTTC.

The rearrangement links TRBV7-2 to TRBJ1-1; D unclear. Germline V gives CDR1 SGHTA, CDR2 FQGNSA. Trimming cost V 1 base and J 2 bases, with 11 bases left between them. The length of the CDR3 is 15 residues. This CDR3 reads CASSLVIGSNTEAFF. In nucleotides, the CDR3 is TGTGCCAGCAGCTTAGTTATCGGCAGCAACACTGAAGCTTTCTTT.

This clonotype was detected ten times or more. The gene calls are TRBV18 and TRBJ2-1, with D unclear. V gave up 1 base and J gave up 6 bases, with 4 bases separating them. This CDR3 region has 12 residues. Germline CDR1 KGHSH, CDR2 LQKENI. The CDR3, as DNA: TGTGCCAGCTCACCACGGAGCAATGAGCAGTTCTTC. It codes for CASSPRSNEQFF.

The chain combines TRBV12-3 or TRBV12-4 with TRBJ2-1, with 7 bases lining up with TRBD2. The CDR3 contains 13 residues. The trim removed 5 bases at V and 14 bases at J, leaving 12 bases unmatched. The CDR3 loop reads CASSTLTSASKFF. CDR3 in DNA: TGTGCCAGCAGTACCCTCACTAGCGCATCTAAGTTCTTC.

This clonotype was seen a few times. J is TRBJ1-2 and V is TRBV20-1, with 8 bases that match TRBD1. Trimming at V came to 4 bases and at J to 10 bases, leaving 14 bases not matched to a gene. This CDR3 spans 14 amino acids. Germline V gene lookup returns CDR1 DFQATT and CDR2 SNEGSKA (reference sequence). CDR3 loop: CSAIIPTGDYLYTF. DNA for the CDR3: TGCAGTGCTATAATACCGACAGGGGACTACCTCTACACCTTC.

The chain uses TRBV5-5 and TRBJ2-2; 8 positions agree with TRBD2. The CDR3 totals 17 residues. Per germline, CDR1 SGHKS and CDR2 YYEKEE (reference sequence). V gave up 1 base and J gave up 6 bases; unmatched junction bases: 11. In DNA form, the CDR3 reads TGTGCCAGCAGCTTGCTTCGGGGGACTAGTAATTCCGGGGAGCTGTTTTTT. Amino acid sequence: CASSLLRGTSNSGELFF. The whole variable domain, remainder taken from reference TRBV5-5 and TRBJ2-2, is DAGVTQSPTHLIKTRGQQVTLRCSPISGHKSVSWYQQVLGQGPQFIFQYYEKEERGRGNFPDRFSARQFPNYSSELNVNALLLGDSALYLCASSLLRGTSNSGELFFGEGSRLTVL.

V gene TRBV7-2 combines with J gene TRBJ2-7, with 11 nucleotides matching TRBD2. The ends lost 1 base at V and 5 bases at J; junction bases unmatched: 1. The CDR3 extends over 14 amino acids. Per germline, CDR1 SGHTA and CDR2 FQGNSA. CDR3 coding DNA: TGTGCCAGCAGCTTAGAACTAGCGGGAGACGAGCAGTACTTC. Translating gives CASSLELAGDEQYF.

The J gene is TRBJ1-5, the V gene TRBV20-1; 8 bases map to TRBD1. The CDR3 sequence is 16 residues long. Trimming took 2 bases from V and 4 from J; bases not matched to a gene: 10. Germline V gene sequence: CDR1 DFQATT, CDR2 SNEGSKA (reference sequence). Here the CDR3 reads CSARQDRGGGNQPQHF. The CDR3 bases are TGCAGTGCTAGACAAGACAGGGGCGGTGGAAATCAGCCCCAGCATTTT.

In its sample, this clonotype was seen a few times. This sequence joins TRBV20-1 and TRBJ2-7; 8 nucleotides line up with TRBD1. The CDR3 consists of 15 residues. From germline, CDR1 is DFQATT and CDR2 SNEGSKA (reference sequence). With 0 bases clipped from V and 2 bases from J, the junction kept 6 bases outside the gene matches. CDR3 bases: TGCAGTGCTAGAGACCTGGACAGGGCAACCTACGAGCAGTACTTC. Translation: CSARDLDRATYEQYF.

This sequence joins TRBV9 and TRBJ1-2; perhaps TRBD1 as D (5 bases). Germline-derived CDR1 and CDR2 are SGDLS and YYNGEE. V was shortened by 2 bases and J by 5 bases, with 13 bases between the two germline ends. The CDR3 is 14 amino acids. This chain's CDR3 is CASSVEGHGYGYTF. The CDR3 DNA reads TGTGCCAGCAGCGTGGAGGGGCACGGGTATGGCTACACCTTC.

DNA for the CDR3: TGTGCCAGCAGCTTAGCGGGGACTAGCGGGACAGCAGATACGCAGTATTTT. Amino acid sequence: CASSLAGTSGTADTQYF. This chain uses TRBV7-9 with TRBJ2-3, with 13 nucleotides matching TRBD2. Trimming cost V 0 bases and J 4 bases; bases outside gene matches: 4. The length of the CDR3 is 17 residues. Germline V lookup: CDR1 SEHNR, CDR2 FQNEAQ (reference sequence). The full variable domain, rest sourced from reference TRBV7-9 and TRBJ2-3, is DTGVSQNPRHKITKRGQNVTFRCDPISEHNRLYWYRQTLGQGPEFLTYFQNEAQLEKSRLLSDRFSAERPKGSFSTLEIQRTEQGDSAMYLCASSLAGTSGTADTQYFGPGTRLTVL.

In its sample, this clonotype was seen a few times. The chain couples TRBV18 to TRBJ2-5; D is unclear. The CDR3 contains 12 residues. The V gene lost 1 base and the J gene lost 5 bases, with 5 bases spanning the gap. Germline assignment: CDR1 KGHSH and CDR2 LQKENI. The CDR3 is CASSPLGETQYF. The DNA for the CDR3 is TGTGCCAGCTCACCACTCGGGGAGACCCAGTACTTC. The complete variable domain, with remaining parts taken from reference TRBV18 and TRBJ2-5, reads NAGVMQNPRHLVRRRGQEARLRCSPMKGHSHVYWYRQLPEEGLKFMVYLQKENIIDESGMPKERFSAEFPKEGPSILRIQQVVRGDSAAYFCASSPLGETQYFGPGTRLLVL.

This clonotype was counted at least ten times. The V and J genes are TRBV5-1 and TRBJ2-7; 8 nucleotides line up with TRBD1. V trimming: 1 base; J trimming: 4 bases; junction bases outside the gene matches: 4. CDR3 length: 14 residues. The V gene's germline CDR1 is SGHRS and CDR2 YFSETQ. The CDR3 spells CASSLYGQGYEQYF. In nucleotides, the CDR3 is TGCGCCAGCAGCTTGTATGGACAGGGTTACGAGCAGTACTTC.

The chain employs TRBV4-3 and TRBJ1-2; no firm D call. CDR1 and CDR2 (germline): LGHNA, YSLEER. Between the trimmed V and J ends, which lost 0 bases and 6 bases, there was a span of 8 bases. The CDR3 is 13 amino acids. This CDR3 is CASSQELGHGYTF. CDR3 nucleotides: TGCGCCAGCAGCCAAGAACTCGGACATGGCTACACCTTC.

The J gene is TRBJ2-7, the V gene TRBV6-6, with D uncertain. CDR1 is MNHNY and CDR2 is SVGAGI in the germline V gene (reference sequence). CDR3 length: 13 residues. The V end lost 0 bases, the J end lost 3 bases, and 6 bases lay between the germline ends. CDR3 in DNA: TGTGCCAGCAGTTACTCAGCTAACTACGAGCAGTACTTC. Protein: CASSYSANYEQYF.

CDR3 nucleotide sequence: TGCGCCAGCAGCTTGGCCGGGATCTACGAGCAGTACTTC. Its protein product is CASSLAGIYEQYF. The chain combines TRBV5-1 with TRBJ2-7; D is possibly TRBD2 (5 bases). Germline V CDR1 and CDR2: SGHRS, YFSETQ. The CDR3 has 13 amino acids. The V end lost 0 bases, the J end lost 3 bases, and 7 bases lay between the germline ends.

This clonotype has more than one count but fewer than ten. The chain joins TRBV7-7 to TRBJ2-3; D is perhaps TRBD2 (6 bases). CDR1 is SSHAT, CDR2 FNYEAQ, per germline (reference sequence). The CDR3 consists of 12 residues. The germline V and J ends were trimmed by 3 bases and 8 bases, with 9 bases remaining between them. Written as DNA, the CDR3 is TGTGCCAGCAGCTTGGACGGGGGTACGCAGTATTTT. Amino acids: CASSLDGGTQYF.